Listed below are T cell receptor beta chains from one sample, sequenced in a study of blood T cell repertoires in COVID-19. Generated by immunoSEQ multiplex PCR, the TCRdb table keeps only in-frame clones and is missing some. The sample lists approximately 130,000 clones, approximately 86% occurring once. Sequenced: peripheral blood. Receptors originate from a woman aged 50 to 60 who had recovered from COVID-19. Both conserved end residues are part of each CDR3. Fields, in order: CDR3 protein, CDR3 DNA, J gene, D gene, clone size, V gene. The D gene is left open where the match is weak. Rows may omit the clone size; those that give it use once, few, many or a size class.

CASSPGTSGYNEQFF TGCGCCAGCAGCCCAGGGACTAGCGGATACAATGAGCAGTTCTTC TRBJ2-1 TRBD2 few TRBV5-1
CASSLGEFTDTQYF TGCGCCAGCAGCTTGGGAGAGTTCACAGATACGCAGTATTTT TRBJ2-3 . . TRBV5-1
CAWSPLAGLTGELFF TGTGCCTGGAGTCCCCTAGCGGGCCTCACCGGGGAGCTGTTTTTT TRBJ2-2 TRBD2 . TRBV30
CASSFHRSDGYTF TGTGCCAGCAGCTTCCACAGGTCGGATGGCTACACCTTC TRBJ1-2 . . TRBV11-3
CASSQRWGRPGGLYEQYF TGCGCCAGCAGCCAGCGATGGGGTCGGCCAGGGGGCCTGTACGAGCAGTACTTC TRBJ2-7 TRBD1 few TRBV4-1
CASSVASGGSDTQYF TGTGCCAGCAGCGTAGCTAGCGGGGGTTCAGATACGCAGTATTTT TRBJ2-3 TRBD2 . TRBV9
CASSVGTTNNEQFF TGTGCCAGCAGCGTCGGGACTACCAACAATGAGCAGTTCTTC TRBJ2-1 TRBD2 . TRBV9
CASSENENYGYTF TGTGCCAGCAGTGAAAACGAGAACTATGGCTACACCTTC TRBJ1-2 . . TRBV6-1
CASSLSVSREQYF TGTGCCAGCAGCTTGAGCGTAAGCCGCGAGCAGTACTTC TRBJ2-7 . . TRBV11-3
CASTRSSGPGGELFF TGTGCCAGCACCCGATCCTCAGGGCCGGGCGGGGAGCTGTTTTTT TRBJ2-2 . . TRBV5-4
CATSREVSGDYGYTF TGTGCCACCAGCAGAGAAGTTTCCGGGGACTATGGCTACACCTTC TRBJ1-2 . . TRBV15
CASSGQPGYEQYF TGTGCCAGCAGTGGACAGCCAGGCTACGAGCAGTACTTC TRBJ2-7 . . TRBV2
CASSLMDRDNQFF TGTGCCAGCTCACTGATGGACAGGGACAATCAGTTCTTC TRBJ2-1 TRBD1 . TRBV18
CASSSYSNQPQHF TGTGCCAGCAGCTCTTATAGCAATCAGCCCCAGCATTTT TRBJ1-5 . . TRBV12-3/TRBV12-4
CASSLDPGDTEAFF TGTGCCAGCAGCTTGGATCCGGGGGACACTGAAGCTTTCTTT TRBJ1-1 . . TRBV5-8
CASSQDREDTEAFF TGCGCCAGCAGCCAAGACAGGGAGGATACTGAAGCTTTCTTT TRBJ1-1 . . TRBV4-3
CASSLAGVHTQYF TGTGCCAGCAGCCTCGCAGGGGTACATACGCAGTATTTT TRBJ2-3 . . TRBV7-2
CASSYGTGLAGLEQFF TGTGCCAGCAGTTACGGGACGGGACTAGCGGGATTGGAGCAGTTCTTC TRBJ2-1 TRBD2 . TRBV6-5
CASSARLAATGELFF TGTGCCAGTAGTGCCCGACTAGCAGCTACCGGGGAGCTGTTTTTT TRBJ2-2 TRBD2 . TRBV19
CASSLDVGQPQHF TGTGCCAGCAGTTTAGATGTCGGTCAGCCCCAGCATTTT TRBJ1-5 . . TRBV12-3/TRBV12-4
CASSPRGAGRYEQYF TGTGCCAGCAGCCCCCGCGGAGCGGGACGATACGAGCAGTACTTC TRBJ2-7 TRBD2 . TRBV9
CASSPRQSSYNEQFF TGTGCCAGCTCACCACGACAGAGCTCCTACAATGAGCAGTTCTTC TRBJ2-1 . . TRBV18
CASSQGEGFSYEQYF TGCGCCAGCAGCCAGGGAGAGGGATTCTCCTACGAGCAGTACTTC TRBJ2-7 . . TRBV4-3
CAWNRGGGTEAFF TGTGCCTGGAATCGGGGGGGCGGCACTGAAGCTTTCTTT TRBJ1-1 . . TRBV30
CASSDRTSGRALAKNIQYF TGCGCCAGCAGTGACCGGACTAGCGGGAGGGCCCTCGCCAAAAACATTCAGTACTTC TRBJ2-4 TRBD2 . TRBV10-1
CASSPILGGEQYF TGTGCCAGCTCACCGATTCTGGGCGGGGAGCAGTACTTC TRBJ2-7 . few TRBV18
CAISTRDQQGASNYGYTF TGTGCCATCAGCACGCGAGATCAACAGGGGGCGTCTAACTATGGCTACACCTTC TRBJ1-2 TRBD1 . TRBV10-3
CASSQGTASNNQPQHF TGCGCCAGCAGCCAAGGGACAGCAAGTAACAATCAGCCCCAGCATTTT TRBJ1-5 . . TRBV4-1
CASSLQVATLSPYEQYF TGTGCCAGCAGCTTGCAGGTCGCGACCCTCTCACCTTACGAGCAGTACTTC TRBJ2-7 . once TRBV7-6
CASSQEVIENSPLHF TGCGCCAGCAGCCAAGAGGTGATAGAGAATTCACCCCTCCACTTT TRBJ1-6 . . TRBV4-1
CASSFQGPPWVNEQFF TGTGCCAGCAGCTTTCAGGGGCCCCCCTGGGTCAATGAGCAGTTCTTC TRBJ2-1 . once TRBV11-2
CASTLSGNTIYF TGTGCCAGTACGCTATCGGGAAACACCATATATTTT TRBJ1-3 . . TRBV12-3/TRBV12-4